Shown below are 20 T cell receptor beta chains from a single sample sequenced in a study of response to subunit inactivated influenza vaccine. TCRdb reprocessed the RT-PCR reads with MiXCR, giving one entry per CDR3 protein. The sample holds 610,000 or so distinct CDR3 sequences; less than 15% are singletons and the top ten take 11%. The sequencing used PBMCs from blood, collected roughly 12 days after vaccination. The receptors here all came from a man in his fifties who received an inactivated influenza vaccine.

J is TRBJ2-3 and V is TRBV7-2; the match to TRBD2 covers 9 bases. The V gene's germline CDR1 is SGHTA and CDR2 FQGNSA. The CDR3 is 16 residues long. The trim removed 6 bases at V and 2 bases at J, leaving 9 bases unmatched. The CDR3, as DNA: TGTGCCAGCAGTAGAAACCCTAGCGGGGCCACAGATACGCAGTATTTT. Translation gives CASSRNPSGATDTQYF.

The chain employs TRBV20-1 and TRBJ2-5; perhaps D is TRBD1 or TRBD2 (6 bases each). Looked up from germline, CDR1 is DFQATT and CDR2 is SNEGSKA (reference sequence). The CDR3 length is 15 residues. Between the trimmed V and J ends, which lost 1 base and 0 bases, there was a span of 12 bases. This CDR3 reads CSARGGATDQETQYF. The CDR3 coding sequence is TGCAGTGCTAGAGGGGGGGCGACAGACCAAGAGACCCAGTACTTC.

The chain employs TRBV20-1 and TRBJ2-7; 14 bases fit TRBD2. This CDR3 has 16 residues. V lost 6 bases, J lost 1 base, and 8 bases stayed unmatched. CDR1 and CDR2 (germline): DFQATT, SNEGSKA (reference sequence). The CDR3: CSAPGTSGRFSYEQYF. In DNA form, the CDR3 reads TGCAGTGCCCCCGGGACTAGCGGGAGATTTTCCTACGAGCAGTACTTC.

This clonotype was observed a few times. The chain recombines TRBV4-3 with TRBJ2-1, with D unclear. Deletions cut 0 bases from V and 7 bases from J, with 13 bases between. The germline V gene has CDR1 LGHNA and CDR2 YSLEER. CDR3 length: 15 residues. Here the CDR3 reads CASSQDEARWNEQFF. The DNA of the CDR3 is TGCGCCAGCAGCCAAGATGAGGCTAGGTGGAATGAGCAGTTCTTC.

In its sample, this clonotype was seen a few times. The chain joins TRBV11-3 to TRBJ2-1; D perhaps matches TRBD1 (5 bases). V was cut by 0 bases and J by 6 bases, with 12 bases left in between. CDR1 and CDR2 (germline): SGHNT, YENEEA. This CDR3 has 15 residues. The CDR3 DNA follows: TGTGCCAGCAGCTTAGATTTGACAGCCGGCAATGAGCAGTTCTTC. Amino acids: CASSLDLTAGNEQFF.

This clonotype came up many times. The chain links TRBV5-5 to TRBJ2-5; D remains ambiguous. Trimming stripped 0 bases from V and 5 bases from J, with 8 bases between. Looked up from germline, CDR1 is SGHKS and CDR2 is YYEKEE (reference sequence). CDR3 length equals 13 residues. CDR3 region: CASSLDGSETQYF. The CDR3 DNA sequence: TGTGCCAGCAGCTTGGACGGGTCGGAGACCCAGTACTTC.

CDR3 protein: CASSSGPGGGELFF. The CDR3, as DNA: TGTGCCAGCAGCTCCGGCCCTGGGGGCGGGGAGCTGTTTTTT. The gene calls are TRBV7-3 and TRBJ2-2; either TRBD1 or TRBD2 may fit D (5 bases each). The CDR3 is made up of 14 amino acids. Germline-derived CDR1 and CDR2 are SGHTA and FQGTGA. The V gene lost 4 bases and the J gene lost 7 bases, with 13 bases spanning the gap.

Details on this clonotype: At one of its ends the junction is not consistent with the germline gene, which may arise from a read error. The genes are TRBV28 and TRBJ1-5; D not resolved. Germline loops: CDR1 MDHEN, CDR2 SYDVKM. The CDR3 sequence is 12 residues long. CDR3: CASSPSSYSQDF. In DNA, the CDR3 is TGTGCCAGCAGTCCCTCGAGTTATTCTCAAGATTTT.

This clonotype was counted at least ten times. J is TRBJ2-1 and V is TRBV12-3 or TRBV12-4, with TRBD2 matching 8 bases. The CDR3 is 15 residues long. V lost 3 bases and J lost 4; bases outside the gene matches: 5. CDR3 DNA: TGTGCCAGCAGTTTTTCCGGGGGGGCTTACAATGAGCAGTTCTTC. This encodes CASSFSGGAYNEQFF.

This clonotype was observed at least ten times. This chain connects TRBV21-1 to TRBJ2-1; the table gives TRBD1 as D, unverified against the DNA. TRBV21-1 is shown as a pseudogene. The CDR3 runs to 13 residues. The CDR3 sequence: CASSKLTGGSQFF. CDR3 bases: TGTGCCAGCAGCAAACTCACAGGGGGTTCACAGTTCTTC.

The chain has TRBV7-2 and TRBJ2-1, with TRBD2 matching 10 bases. CDR3 length equals 15 residues. The V gene's germline CDR1 is SGHTA and CDR2 FQGNSA. V lost 1 base to trimming and J lost 8 bases; unmatched junction nucleotides: 5. The chain's CDR3 is CASSLVRLAGDEQFF. DNA for the CDR3: TGTGCCAGCAGCTTAGTACGGCTAGCGGGAGATGAGCAGTTCTTC.

This clonotype was seen repeatedly, ten times or more. This sequence joins TRBV29-1 and TRBJ2-1; TRBD2 agrees at 7 bases. The germline CDR1 and CDR2 sequences are SQVTM and ANQGSEA. The length of the CDR3 is 13 residues. Here the CDR3 DNA reads TGCACCTTTAGAGGGAGGGCATGGAATGAGCAGTTCTTC. Its protein is CTFRGRAWNEQFF.

The V call is TRBV29-1, the J call TRBJ1-2; possible D gene TRBD1, 6 bases. The CDR3 covers 12 residues. Trimming pared 3 bases from V and 4 bases from J, leaving 9 bases between. The V gene's germline CDR1 is SQVTM and CDR2 ANQGSEA. As DNA, the CDR3 is TGCAGCGTTGAGCGGGGGGCCTATGGCTACACCTTC. Protein sequence: CSVERGAYGYTF.

The chain links TRBV7-9 to TRBJ2-5; unclear D gene. Trimming removed 3 bases at V and 5 bases at J, with 10 bases between. CDR1 and CDR2 (germline): SEHNR, FQNEAQ (reference sequence). CDR3 length equals 13 residues. In nucleotides, the CDR3 is TGTGCCAGCAGCTTCACCCAAGTCGAGACCCAGTACTTC. It encodes CASSFTQVETQYF.

The chain links TRBV4-1 to TRBJ2-7; D unresolved. Trimming removed 1 base at V and 3 bases at J, with 7 bases between. CDR1 and CDR2 (germline): MGHRA, YSYEKL. The CDR3 covers 13 residues. Here the CDR3 reads CASSQGTLYEQYF. The CDR3 nucleotides read TGCGCCAGCAGCCAAGGGACCCTCTACGAGCAGTACTTC.

The chain employs TRBV19 and TRBJ2-7; a weak D match, TRBD2 (5 bases). Trimming took 1 base from V and 4 from J, leaving 11 bases between them. CDR1 LNHDA and CDR2 SQIVND come from the germline V gene (reference sequence). There are 14 residues in the CDR3. This CDR3 is CASSIAPGGYEQYF. The CDR3 DNA reads as TGTGCCAGTAGTATAGCCCCAGGAGGTTACGAGCAGTACTTC.

In its sample, this clonotype was seen a few times. CDR3 nucleotides: TGCGCCAGCAGACTGGACAGGGCGGGAACAGATACGCAGTATTTT. Residues: CASRLDRAGTDTQYF. The chain employs TRBV5-1 and TRBJ2-3; 8 nucleotides align to TRBD1. V was clipped by 5 bases and J by 3 bases; unmatched bases: 8. The CDR3 totals 15 residues. The germline gives CDR1 SGHRS, CDR2 YFSETQ.

This clonotype was observed a few times. The V and J genes are TRBV7-6 and TRBJ2-7; D unresolved. Per germline, CDR1 SGHVS and CDR2 FNYEAQ. The ends were cut back, 0 bases at V and 6 bases at J, with 9 bases in the middle. The CDR3 runs 13 residues. Here the CDR3 reads CASSLAQVAEQYF. The CDR3 region has the DNA TGTGCCAGCAGCTTAGCGCAGGTCGCCGAGCAGTACTTC.

This clonotype was recorded a few times. The chain joins TRBV10-3 to TRBJ2-2; D is uncertain. Germline loops: CDR1 ENHRY, CDR2 SYGVKD. V was cut by 2 bases and J by 7 bases, with 11 bases left in between. The CDR3 length is 14 residues. This CDR3 reads CAISEATRGGELFF. The CDR3 coding sequence is TGTGCCATCAGTGAGGCCACAAGAGGCGGGGAGCTGTTTTTT.

The gene calls are TRBV27 and TRBJ1-5; TRBD1 is a possible D gene (6 bases). The CDR3 sequence is 14 residues long. Trimming took off 5 bases at V and 5 bases at J, with 13 bases between the two ends. Germline V CDR1 and CDR2: MNHEY, SMNVEV (reference sequence). CDR3 sequence: CASSAYREDQPQHF. The DNA for the CDR3 is TGTGCCAGCAGTGCCTACAGGGAAGATCAGCCCCAGCATTTT.